The 8 T cell receptor beta chains below were found in one sample sequenced in a study of OX40 agonist ivuxolimab in advanced cancers. The method was immunoSEQ multiplex PCR; TCRdb's version includes in-frame clones alone and lacks a portion of them. Of roughly 61,000 clones listed, roughly nine tenths were seen once; the top ten hold around a sixth. The sequenced sample was CD4+ or CD8+ T cells sorted from blood, obtained in a trial of the OX40 agonist ivuxolimab. Every receptor here comes from an adult with an advanced solid tumor such as melanoma, head and neck, liver or kidney cancer.

This clone was recorded a few times. CDR3 nucleotides: TGTGCCAGCAGCTCGCTTGGGACAGTAGCCTACAATGAGCAGTTCTTC. It specifies CASSSLGTVAYNEQFF. The J gene is TRBJ2-1, the V gene TRBV7-6, with TRBD1 matching 7 bases. The CDR3 consists of 16 residues. CDR1 is SGHVS, CDR2 FNYEAQ, per germline. The junction had 8 bases not matched to a gene; V was cut back by 4 bases and J by 2 bases.

The rearrangement uses TRBV7-6 and TRBJ1-1, with 9 bases fitting TRBD1. Germline CDR1 SGHVS, CDR2 FNYEAQ. The CDR3 sequence is 17 residues long. Trimming took 0 bases from V and 1 from J; bases not matched to a gene: 6. The CDR3 here is CASSLAPRQGENTEAFF. The CDR3 region has the DNA TGTGCCAGCAGCTTAGCCCCCAGACAGGGGGAGAACACTGAAGCTTTCTTT.

The rearrangement joins TRBV5-4 to TRBJ2-7, with D unresolved. The CDR3 covers 12 residues. Germline CDR1 reads SGHNT; CDR2 reads YYREEE (reference sequence). The V and J ends lost 5 bases and 6 bases respectively, with 12 bases between them. The CDR3 loop reads CASRGWVGEQYF. In DNA, the CDR3 is TGTGCCAGCAGGGGATGGGTAGGCGAGCAGTACTTC.

This rearrangement joins TRBV6-6 to TRBJ1-2, with D unresolved. V was clipped by 0 bases and J by 3 bases, with 8 bases between them. The CDR3 has 14 residues. Germline lookup yields CDR1 MNHNY and CDR2 SVGAGI (reference sequence). For the CDR3, the DNA is TGTGCCAGCAGTTACTCTAGCGGGGACTATGGCTACACCTTC. Translation gives CASSYSSGDYGYTF.

This sequence joins TRBV7-9 and TRBJ2-1; maybe TRBD2 (6 bases). V dropped 4 bases and J dropped 10 bases, with 17 bases sitting between them. The CDR3 length is 14 residues. Germline values: CDR1 SEHNR, CDR2 FQNEAQ (reference sequence). CDR3 residues: CASSSGQKGREQFF. CDR3 nucleotide sequence: TGTGCCAGCAGCTCAGGGCAAAAAGGGAGGGAGCAGTTCTTC. Based on the CDR3 plus reference TRBV7-9 and TRBJ2-1, the full variable domain is DTGVSQNPRHKITKRGQNVTFRCDPISEHNRLYWYRQTLGQGPEFLTYFQNEAQLEKSRLLSDRFSAERPKGSFSTLEIQRTEQGDSAMYLCASSSGQKGREQFFGPGTRLTVL.

CDR3 DNA: TGCAGCGTTGAAAATGGCGCACAGGGGCTATACGAGCAGTACTTC. This encodes CSVENGAQGLYEQYF. This rearrangement joins TRBV29-1 to TRBJ2-7, with 7 bases aligning to TRBD1. J was trimmed by 4 bases and V by 2 bases; bases with no gene match: 11. The CDR3 is 15 amino acids. Germline V lookup: CDR1 SQVTM, CDR2 ANQGSEA.

This clone was detected once. The chain is built from TRBV5-5 and TRBJ2-1; D gene ambiguous. CDR1 and CDR2 from the germline V gene are SGHKS and YYEKEE (reference sequence). V was cut by 2 bases and J by 0 bases, with 6 bases left in between. The CDR3 runs 14 residues. CDR3 DNA: TGTGCCAGCAGCTTCCACCCCTCCTACAATGAGCAGTTCTTC. This encodes CASSFHPSYNEQFF.

V gene TRBV29-1 combines with J gene TRBJ2-3, with TRBD2 matching over 8 bases. Germline CDR1 reads SQVTM; CDR2 reads ANQGSEA. The CDR3 runs 16 residues. V shed 1 base and J 0 bases; nucleotides not matched to a gene: 6. The CDR3 bases are TGCAGCGTTGAAGGAATACTAGCGGCTAGCACAGATACGCAGTATTTT. Protein sequence: CSVEGILAASTDTQYF.